A selection of T cell receptor beta chains follows, all from one sample in a study of T cell repertoires in cytomegalovirus infection. TCRdb redid the calling of the reads with MiXCR, one entry per CDR3 protein. The sample records under 300,000 distinct CDR3 sequences, 17% being singletons. Specimen: CD8+ T cells from PBMCs. The receptor set was obtained from a human donor in good health (CMV status not recorded). Some clones in this sample may be carry-over from other donors' samples. Each CDR3 is given with its conserved first and last residue. D genes are given only for firm matches. Part of the rows lack a size; the others show once, few, many or a class for expanded clones.

cdr3_aa | cdr3_nt | d_call | v_call | clone_size | j_call
CASSFVGTGNRGYTF | TGTGCCAGCAGCTTTGTAGGGACAGGGAATCGTGGCTACACCTTC | TRBD1 | TRBV5-6 | NA | TRBJ1-2
CASSSGQGQYF | TGCGCCAGCAGCTCCGGACAGGGTCAGTACTTC | TRBD1 | TRBV5-1 | few | TRBJ2-7
CASSPLAGTSYNEQFF | TGTGCCAGCAGCCCATTAGCGGGGACCTCCTACAATGAGCAGTTCTTC | TRBD2 | TRBV7-9 | NA | TRBJ2-1
CASSPGRGIGSETQYF | TGTGCCAGCAGCCCCGGGCGGGGAATTGGCTCAGAGACCCAGTACTTC | NA | TRBV28 | NA | TRBJ2-5
CASSSLAGGFYEQYF | TGTGCCAGCAGCTCACTAGCGGGGGGCTTCTACGAGCAGTACTTC | TRBD2 | TRBV5-6 | few | TRBJ2-7
CASSLEFWTGGVNQPQHF | TGTGCCAGCAGCTTGGAATTTTGGACAGGGGGCGTGAATCAGCCCCAGCATTTT | TRBD1 | TRBV13 | NA | TRBJ1-5
CASSSLSEKVDIQYF | TGTGCCAGCAGTTCTTTATCAGAGAAAGTAGACATTCAGTACTTC | NA | TRBV27 | many | TRBJ2-4
CASSQVGDLAKNIQYF | TGCGCCAGCAGCCAAGTTGGTGACCTAGCCAAAAACATTCAGTACTTC | NA | TRBV4-1 | few | TRBJ2-4
CASSSLTWTGGVRTYGYTF | TGTGCCAGCAGCTCCCTAACTTGGACAGGGGGCGTGAGGACCTATGGCTACACCTTC | TRBD1 | TRBV7-9 | many | TRBJ1-2
CASSSLGYNEQFF | TGTGCCAGCAGTTCTCTGGGCTACAATGAGCAGTTCTTC | NA | TRBV6-5 | many | TRBJ2-1
CSVPGRLEETQYF | TGCAGCGTTCCGGGAAGGCTCGAAGAGACCCAGTACTTC | NA | TRBV29-1 | NA | TRBJ2-5
CASRGHRSYEQYF | TGTGCCAGCAGAGGACACCGCTCCTACGAGCAGTACTTC | NA | TRBV6-2/TRBV6-3 | NA | TRBJ2-7
CASSHDLNTEAFF | TGCGCCAGCAGCCATGACTTGAACACTGAAGCTTTCTTT | NA | TRBV4-1 | NA | TRBJ1-1
CASSLSGVSSYNSPLHF | TGTGCCAGCAGCTTATCCGGGGTCAGCTCCTATAATTCACCCCTCCACTTT | NA | TRBV7-8 | many | TRBJ1-6
CASSPGVFPEGWSGGYTF | TGCGCCAGCAGCCCAGGAGTCTTCCCTGAGGGCTGGTCGGGGGGCTACACCTTC | NA | TRBV4-3 | few | TRBJ1-2
CASSLWETEAFF | TGTGCCAGCAGTTTATGGGAGACTGAAGCTTTCTTT | NA | TRBV28 | NA | TRBJ1-1
CASSPGQGYYGYTF | TGCGCCAGCAGTCCCGGACAGGGCTACTATGGCTACACCTTC | TRBD1 | TRBV10-2 | few | TRBJ1-2
CASSPYWTSGNTIYF | TGCGCCAGCAGCCCCTACTGGACCTCTGGAAACACCATATATTTT | NA | TRBV4-3 | few | TRBJ1-3
CSVHLGRGISTYNEQFF | TGCAGCGTGCATTTGGGGCGGGGTATTAGCACCTACAATGAGCAGTTCTTC | NA | TRBV29-1 | NA | TRBJ2-1
CASSLEHSPGTEAFF | TGTGCCAGCAGCTTAGAACATTCCCCTGGCACTGAAGCTTTCTTT | NA | TRBV7-8 | many | TRBJ1-1
CSAQTRGPYNEQFF | TGCAGTGCGCAAACTCGGGGGCCTTACAATGAGCAGTTCTTC | NA | TRBV20-1 | few | TRBJ2-1
CASTPEGGGLVETQYF | TGTGCCAGCACCCCCGAAGGAGGGGGCCTAGTGGAGACCCAGTACTTC | NA | TRBV6-5 | NA | TRBJ2-5
CASSLGWGGSYEQYF | TGTGCTAGCAGCTTAGGATGGGGGGGATCCTACGAGCAGTACTTC | TRBD2 | TRBV7-6 | few | TRBJ2-7
CASSYRDREVETNEKLFF | TGTGCCAGCAGTTACCGGGACAGGGAAGTGGAGACTAATGAAAAACTGTTTTTT | TRBD1 | TRBV6-6 | few | TRBJ1-4
CASSRPPVRANYGYTF | TGTGCCAGCAGCCGTCCCCCGGTTCGGGCTAACTATGGCTACACCTTC | NA | TRBV6-2/TRBV6-3 | NA | TRBJ1-2
CASSYSPRTGGYEQYF | TGTGCCAGCAGTTACTCGCCTCGGACAGGGGGCTACGAGCAGTACTTC | TRBD1 | TRBV6-2/TRBV6-3 | many | TRBJ2-7